This T cell receptor (beta chain) was sequenced during a study of cytomegalovirus exposure and HLA in healthy donors. 60 Vbeta and 13 Jbeta primers were used in PCR. Assay: immunoSEQ multiplex PCR; the TCRdb copy retains only in-frame clones and omits some. The sample lists tens of thousands of clones; around 78% were seen once. A remark on this clone: Its antigen remains unknown.

Germline V gives CDR1 MNHNY, CDR2 SVGAGI (reference sequence). The CDR3 spans 13 residues. Trimming left V 2 bases short and J 6 bases short, with 10 bases between. Points from the study as a whole: Accurate predictions that matched the HLA-A and HLA-B alleles of most subjects were reportedly made from TCR beta sequences. In terms of immune exposure information, only CMV serostatus was available. Compared with the approximately 680-donor mean, an Asian-associated ancestry cluster reportedly had fewer N-insertions, according to a later analysis.

The V call is TRBV6-6, the J call TRBJ1-2; D not resolved. Sequenced sample: PBMCs. This clonotype was obtained from a man aged 40-55 years in good health and CMV-seronegative. The DNA for the CDR3 is TGTGCCAGCAGTTACGCCGCTGCGGATGGCTACACCTTC. It translates to CASSYAAADGYTF.